The clone carrying this T cell receptor beta chain was picked up many times. Its antigen remains unidentified. In each sample, at least 7 million PBMCs were isolated. The CDR3 runs 22 residues. Germline CDR1 SGHDN, CDR2 FVKESK. V lost 4 bases, J lost 1 base, and 20 bases stayed unmatched. For the second PCR, which ran for roughly 7 to 11 cycles, a sample-barcoded 5' primer and a J-beta primer mix were used. TCRdb reprocessed the 5' RACE reads via MiXCR and lists one record per CDR3 protein. The table has about 1.6 million distinct CDR3 sequences, roughly 32% seen once. This specimen belongs to a study of blood T cells in healthy people across ages. Overall study results and limits: Nothing was known about donor CMV status, and this possibly confounded expanded clonotype changes.

Source material: blood. The receptor comes from a woman between 25 and 40 years old in good health. The rearrangement uses TRBV14 and TRBJ2-6; 9 bases fit TRBD1. CDR3 region: CASSPILSGPGQGVSGANVLTF. CDR3 in DNA: TGTGCCAGCAGCCCCATTCTCTCTGGTCCGGGACAGGGTGTTTCTGGGGCCAACGTCCTGACTTTC.